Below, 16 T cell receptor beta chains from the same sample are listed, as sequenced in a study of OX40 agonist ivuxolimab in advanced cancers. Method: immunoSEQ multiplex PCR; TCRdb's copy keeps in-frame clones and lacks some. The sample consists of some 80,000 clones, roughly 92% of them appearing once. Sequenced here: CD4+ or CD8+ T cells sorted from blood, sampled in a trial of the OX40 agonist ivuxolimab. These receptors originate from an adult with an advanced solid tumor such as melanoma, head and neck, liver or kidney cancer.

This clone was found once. In DNA, the CDR3 is TGTGCCAGCATCATCAGGGGACAAGAGACCCAGTACTTC. The encoded protein is CASIIRGQETQYF. The chain links TRBV6-1 to TRBJ2-5; TRBD1 might be the D (6 bases). The germline V gene encodes CDR1 MNHNS and CDR2 SASEGT. V shed 7 bases and J shed 2 bases, with 11 bases lying between them. The CDR3 has 13 residues.

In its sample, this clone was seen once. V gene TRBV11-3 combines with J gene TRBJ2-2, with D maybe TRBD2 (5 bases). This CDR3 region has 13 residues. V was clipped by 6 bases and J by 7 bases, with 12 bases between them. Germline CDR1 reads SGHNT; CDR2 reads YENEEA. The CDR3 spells CASSPPRGGELFF. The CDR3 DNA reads TGTGCCAGCAGTCCCCCTCGGGGCGGGGAGCTGTTTTTT.

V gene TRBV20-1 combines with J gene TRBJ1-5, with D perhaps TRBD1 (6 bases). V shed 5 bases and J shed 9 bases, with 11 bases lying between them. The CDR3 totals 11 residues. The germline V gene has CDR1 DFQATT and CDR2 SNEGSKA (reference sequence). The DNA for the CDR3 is TGCAGTGCTCTACAGGGAGGGCCCCAGCATTTT. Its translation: CSALQGGPQHF.

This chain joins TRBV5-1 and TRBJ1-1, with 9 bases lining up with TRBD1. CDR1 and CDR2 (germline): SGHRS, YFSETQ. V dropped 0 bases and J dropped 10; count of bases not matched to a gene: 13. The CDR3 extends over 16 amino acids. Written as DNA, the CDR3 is TGCGCCAGCAGCTTGGGGACAGGGGACCCTCTCGAGGGAGCTTTCTTT. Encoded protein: CASSLGTGDPLEGAFF.

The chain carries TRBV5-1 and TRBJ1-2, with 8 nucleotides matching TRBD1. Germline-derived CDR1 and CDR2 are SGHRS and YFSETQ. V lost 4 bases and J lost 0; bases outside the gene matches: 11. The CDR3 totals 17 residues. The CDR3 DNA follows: TGCGCCAGCAGCCCCGCCGGGACAGGCAATTCTAACTATGGCTACACCTTC. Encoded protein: CASSPAGTGNSNYGYTF.

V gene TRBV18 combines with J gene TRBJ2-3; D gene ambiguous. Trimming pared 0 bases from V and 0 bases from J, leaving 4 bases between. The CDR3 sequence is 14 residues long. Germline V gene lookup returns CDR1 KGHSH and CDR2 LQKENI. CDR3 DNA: TGTGCCAGCTCACCACCGATCAGCACAGATACGCAGTATTTT. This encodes CASSPPISTDTQYF.

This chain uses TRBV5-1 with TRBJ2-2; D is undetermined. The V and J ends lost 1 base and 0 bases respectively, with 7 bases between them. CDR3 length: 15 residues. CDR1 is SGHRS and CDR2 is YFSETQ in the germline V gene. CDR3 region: CASSLSAANTGELFF. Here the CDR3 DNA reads TGCGCCAGCAGCTTGAGCGCGGCGAACACCGGGGAGCTGTTTTTT.

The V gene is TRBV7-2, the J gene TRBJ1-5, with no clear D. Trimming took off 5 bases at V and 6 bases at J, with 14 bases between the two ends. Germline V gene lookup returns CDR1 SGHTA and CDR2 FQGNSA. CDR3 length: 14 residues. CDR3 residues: CASSEFQAPQPQHF. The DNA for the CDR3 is TGTGCCAGCAGCGAGTTTCAGGCCCCTCAGCCCCAGCATTTT. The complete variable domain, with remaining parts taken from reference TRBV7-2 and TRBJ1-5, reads GAGVSQSPSNKVTEKGKDVELRCDPISGHTALYWYRQSLGQGLEFLIYFQGNSAPDKSGLPSDRFSAERTGGSVSTLTIQRTQQEDSAVYLCASSEFQAPQPQHFGDGTRLSIL.

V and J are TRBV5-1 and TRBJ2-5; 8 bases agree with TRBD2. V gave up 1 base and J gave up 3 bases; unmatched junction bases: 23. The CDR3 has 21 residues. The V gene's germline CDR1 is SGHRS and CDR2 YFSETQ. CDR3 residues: CASSLRGPVWSERGRKETQYF. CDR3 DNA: TGCGCCAGCAGCTTGAGAGGCCCTGTGTGGAGCGAGCGGGGGCGAAAAGAGACCCAGTACTTC.

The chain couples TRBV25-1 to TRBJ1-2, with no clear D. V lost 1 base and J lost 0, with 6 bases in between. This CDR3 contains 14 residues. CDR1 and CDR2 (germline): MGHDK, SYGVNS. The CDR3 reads CASSESVTNYGYTF. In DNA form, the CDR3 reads TGTGCCAGCAGTGAATCCGTCACTAACTATGGCTACACCTTC.

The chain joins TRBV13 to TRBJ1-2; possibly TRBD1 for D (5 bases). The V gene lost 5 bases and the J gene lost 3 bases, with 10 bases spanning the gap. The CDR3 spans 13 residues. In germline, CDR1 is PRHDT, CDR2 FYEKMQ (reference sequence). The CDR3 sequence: CASSPRDHYGYTF. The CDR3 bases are TGTGCCAGCAGCCCCAGGGATCACTATGGCTACACCTTC.

The CDR3 DNA is TGCGCCAGCAGCATTGGGCGGGACACTGAAGCTTTCTTT. Protein sequence: CASSIGRDTEAFF. This chain joins TRBV5-1 and TRBJ1-1; no firm D call. Germline CDR1 reads SGHRS; CDR2 reads YFSETQ. The V and J ends lost 4 bases and 3 bases respectively, with 10 bases between them. The CDR3 length is 13 residues.

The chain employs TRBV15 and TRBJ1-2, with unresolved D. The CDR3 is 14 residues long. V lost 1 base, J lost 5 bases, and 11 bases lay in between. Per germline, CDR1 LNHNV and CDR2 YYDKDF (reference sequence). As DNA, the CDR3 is TGTGCCACCAGCAGAGGCCGGATTCGGTATGGCTACACCTTC. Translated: CATSRGRIRYGYTF. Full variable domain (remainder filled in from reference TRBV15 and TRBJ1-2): DAMVIQNPRYQVTQFGKPVTLSCSQTLNHNVMYWYQQKSSQAPKLLFHYYDKDFNNEADTPDNFQSRRPNTSFCFLDIRSPGLGDTAMYLCATSRGRIRYGYTFGSGTRLTVV.

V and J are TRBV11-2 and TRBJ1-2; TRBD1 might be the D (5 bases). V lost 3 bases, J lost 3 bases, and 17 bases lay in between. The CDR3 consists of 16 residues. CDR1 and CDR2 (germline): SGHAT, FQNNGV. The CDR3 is CASSFAGNRLDYGYTF. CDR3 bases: TGTGCCAGCAGCTTCGCAGGGAATCGACTGGACTATGGCTACACCTTC.

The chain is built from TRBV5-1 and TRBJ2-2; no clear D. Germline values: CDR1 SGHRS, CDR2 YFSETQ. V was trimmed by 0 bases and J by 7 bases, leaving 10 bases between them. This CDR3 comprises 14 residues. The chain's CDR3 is CASSLALAVGELFF. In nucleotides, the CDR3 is TGCGCCAGCAGCTTGGCCCTGGCGGTCGGGGAGCTGTTTTTT.

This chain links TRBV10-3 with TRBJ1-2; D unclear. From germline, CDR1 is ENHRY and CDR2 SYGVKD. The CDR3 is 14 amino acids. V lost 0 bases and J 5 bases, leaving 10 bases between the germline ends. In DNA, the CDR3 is TGTGCCATCAGTGAGTCGAAGGCGGCTTATGGCTACACCTTC. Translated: CAISESKAAYGYTF.